The 4 T cell receptor beta chains given below trace back to one sample, sequenced in a study of cytomegalovirus exposure and HLA in healthy donors. Primers for the PCR totalled 60 Vbeta and 13 Jbeta. Produced via immunoSEQ multiplex PCR; TCRdb's table is partial and in-frame only. This repertoire shows around 150,000 clones, almost 80% found once; its top ten account for about 1.5%. Sequencing was performed on PBMCs. Receptors originate from a male donor in good health and CMV-seronegative.

Points on this clone: One end of the junction fails to match germline, which may point to a read error. The chain recombines TRBV6-4 with TRBJ2-3, with 8 bases matching TRBD2. The CDR3 is 9 amino acids. The germline V gene has CDR1 MRHNA and CDR2 SNTAGT. CDR3 residues: CASSCSGDF. The CDR3 DNA is TGTGCCAGCAGTTGTAGCGGGGATTTT.

This sequence joins TRBV5-1 and TRBJ2-7; no clear D gene. This CDR3 is 11 amino acids long. Trimming left V 3 bases short and J 4 bases short, with 5 bases between. Germline CDR1 is SGHRS and CDR2 is YFSETQ. The CDR3 DNA sequence: TGCGCCAGCAGCTCACATTACGAGCAGTACTTC. Encoded protein: CASSSHYEQYF.

This clone was seen a single time. The V and J genes are TRBV27 and TRBJ2-3; 7 nucleotides align to TRBD1. The CDR3 length is 16 residues. CDR1 is MNHEY and CDR2 is SMNVEV in the germline V gene (reference sequence). Germline trimming cut 5 bases from V and 0 bases from J; bases unmatched to any gene: 8. The chain's CDR3 is CASSPTGELSTDTQYF. Written as DNA, the CDR3 is TGTGCCAGCAGTCCCACAGGGGAATTAAGCACAGATACGCAGTATTTT.

There are a few counts of this clone. The gene calls are TRBV7-6 and TRBJ1-5; D is unresolved. Germline-derived CDR1 and CDR2 are SGHVS and FNYEAQ. The ends were cut back, 2 bases at V and 5 bases at J, with 10 bases in the middle. The CDR3 spans 14 residues. The chain's CDR3 is CASSLYATDQPQHF. The CDR3 DNA reads TGTGCCAGCAGCTTATACGCTACCGATCAGCCCCAGCATTTT.